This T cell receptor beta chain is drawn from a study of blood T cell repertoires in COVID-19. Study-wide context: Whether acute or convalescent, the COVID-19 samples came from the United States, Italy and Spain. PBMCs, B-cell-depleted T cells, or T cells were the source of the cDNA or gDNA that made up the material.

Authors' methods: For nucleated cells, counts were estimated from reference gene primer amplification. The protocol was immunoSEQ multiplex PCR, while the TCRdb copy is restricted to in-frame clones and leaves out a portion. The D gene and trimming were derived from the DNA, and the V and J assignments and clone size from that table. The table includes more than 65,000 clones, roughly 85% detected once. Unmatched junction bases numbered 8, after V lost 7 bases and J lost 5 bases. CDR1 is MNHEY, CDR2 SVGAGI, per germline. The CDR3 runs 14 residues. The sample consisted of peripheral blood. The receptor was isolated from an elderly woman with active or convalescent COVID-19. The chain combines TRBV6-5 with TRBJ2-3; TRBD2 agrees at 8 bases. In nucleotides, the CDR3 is TGTGCCAGCACCAAAGGACTAGCTGGAGATACGCAGTATTTT. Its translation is CASTKGLAGDTQYF.